The rows below give T cell receptor beta chains drawn from one sample of a study of T cells in Graves' hyperthyroidism and ophthalmopathy. One entry per CDR3 protein, called by TCRdb with MiXCR from the multiplex PCR reads. Among over 400,000 distinct CDR3 sequences listed, 22% were seen once. The sequenced sample was blood. These receptors originate from a woman in her 70s with Graves' ophthalmopathy. The CDR3 runs from the conserved cysteine through the conserved F or W. The order of the fields is V gene, J gene, D gene, CDR3 length, clone size, CDR3 protein, CDR3 DNA. A D gene is named only where the DNA matches it firmly. The listing skips clone size in some rows; elsewhere it reads once, few, many or a size class.

TRBV10-3	TRBJ2-3	TRBD1	16	.	CAISGRDRDRTDTQYF	TGTGCCATCAGTGGCCGGGACAGGGATCGGACAGATACGCAGTATTTT
TRBV7-9	TRBJ2-6	.	14	few	CASSYVTGANVLTF	TGTGCCAGCAGCTACGTGACCGGGGCCAACGTCCTGACTTTC
TRBV5-1	TRBJ2-1	.	14	.	CASSLEANNNEQFF	TGCGCCAGCAGCTTAGAGGCCAATAACAATGAGCAGTTCTTC
TRBV2	TRBJ2-7	TRBD2	14	many	CASRVGLGGDEQYF	TGTGCCAGCAGGGTGGGACTAGGAGGTGACGAGCAGTACTTC
TRBV6-5	TRBJ2-1	TRBD2	16	.	CASSYSPGLAGIEQFF	TGTGCCAGCAGTTACTCCCCGGGACTAGCGGGAATTGAGCAGTTCTTC
TRBV5-8	TRBJ2-2	.	14	few	CASGRGVSTGELFF	TGTGCCAGCGGCAGGGGGGTGAGCACCGGGGAGCTGTTTTTT
TRBV20-1	TRBJ2-1	.	17	.	CSARPQVASSSYNEQFF	TGCAGTGCTAGACCCCAAGTAGCGTCTAGCTCCTACAATGAGCAGTTCTTC
TRBV7-3	TRBJ2-4	TRBD1	13	many	CASSSHGTGFQYF	TGTGCCAGCAGCTCACACGGGACAGGGTTTCAGTACTTC
TRBV3-1	TRBJ2-2	.	15	.	CASSLGLKDTGELFF	TGTGCCAGCAGTCTGGGACTGAAGGACACCGGGGAGCTGTTTTTT
TRBV20-1	TRBJ1-5	.	17	few	CSARSPTGLSYRQPQHF	TGCAGTGCTAGGTCACCGACAGGCTTGTCGTATCGGCAGCCCCAGCATTTT
TRBV6-1	TRBJ1-1	.	15	many	CASRGLEGLGTEAFF	TGTGCCAGCAGAGGTTTAGAAGGGCTAGGGACTGAAGCTTTCTTT
TRBV9	TRBJ2-1	TRBD1	14	.	CASSVGQGADEQFF	TGTGCCAGCAGTGTAGGACAGGGGGCGGATGAGCAGTTCTTC
TRBV29-1	TRBJ1-2	.	13	.	CSVVDRANYGYTF	TGCAGCGTTGTTGATAGAGCTAACTATGGCTACACCTTC
TRBV28	TRBJ2-5	TRBD1	16	few	CASTKPGTGGKETQYF	TGTGCCAGCACCAAGCCTGGGACAGGCGGTAAAGAGACCCAGTACTTC
TRBV5-1	TRBJ2-3	TRBD2	16	few	CASSLTSGISTDTQYF	TGCGCCAGCAGCTTGACTAGCGGTATTAGCACAGATACGCAGTATTTT
TRBV6-1	TRBJ1-1	.	12	.	CAVADVSTEAFF	TGTGCCGTTGCGGACGTTTCCACTGAAGCTTTCTTT
TRBV30	TRBJ1-1	TRBD1	15	few	CAWSARTGGMTEAFF	TGTGCCTGGAGTGCCAGGACAGGGGGTATGACTGAAGCTTTCTTT
TRBV24-1	TRBJ2-2	TRBD2	15	few	CATSSGSGRVGELFF	TGTGCCACCAGTAGCGGGAGCGGTCGGGTCGGGGAGCTGTTTTTT
TRBV20-1	TRBJ2-1	.	14	.	CSARDGAIYNEQFF	TGCAGTGCTAGAGATGGGGCAATCTACAATGAGCAGTTCTTC
TRBV5-1	TRBJ2-1	TRBD2	15	few	CASSLGGRTSNEQFF	TGCGCCAGCAGCTTGGGCGGGAGGACGTCGAATGAGCAGTTCTTC
TRBV12-3/TRBV12-4	TRBJ2-7	.	14	.	CACSFGTSLGEQYF	TGTGCCTGCAGTTTTGGGACATCTCTTGGCGAGCAGTACTTC
TRBV19	TRBJ1-1	TRBD1	13	many	CASSPGQPTEAFF	TGTGCCAGTAGTCCGGGACAGCCTACTGAAGCTTTCTTT